This T cell receptor beta chain was recovered during a study of blood T cell repertoires in COVID-19. About the research overall: Samples taken during acute and convalescent COVID-19 were collected in the United States, Italy and Spain. PBMCs, B-cell-depleted T cells, or T cells were the source of the cDNA or gDNA that made up the material.

The CDR3 is made up of 16 amino acids. Germline V gene sequence: CDR1 LNHDA, CDR2 SQIVND (reference sequence). V was pared by 0 bases and J by 9 bases, with 10 bases of the junction left unmatched. Authors' data handling: Estimation of nucleated cell counts relied on the amplification of reference gene primers. The assay was immunoSEQ multiplex PCR, and TCRdb's table has in-frame clones only and misses some. V and J calls and clone size come straight from that table; D and trimming were deduced from the DNA. Here the sample spans 60,000 to 70,000 clones, under 85% being singletons. The clonotype comes from a woman older than 75 with acute or convalescent COVID-19. The genes are TRBV19 and TRBJ2-1; 8 positions match TRBD2. The sample was peripheral blood. The CDR3 coding sequence is TGTGCCAGTAGTATAGAAGGGACTAGGGTTTCAGGTGAGCAGTTCTTC. The encoded protein is CASSIEGTRVSGEQFF.